The clone carrying this T cell receptor (beta chain) was counted a few times. Its cognate antigen is unknown. This CDR3 is 14 amino acids long. Deletions cut 0 bases from V and 4 bases from J, with 6 bases between. From germline, CDR1 is SEHNR and CDR2 FQNEAQ (reference sequence). This sample was taken from a study of naive and memory T cell subsets. Four PCR rounds used nested alpha and beta constant region primers plus the SP2 primer. Alpha and beta constant region primers primed reverse transcription for blood and skin samples. TCRdb recomputed calls from the UMI-ligation and nested PCR reads with MiXCR, one row per CDR3 protein. Altogether tens of thousands of distinct CDR3 sequences are present, about 10% being singletons, with the ten largest covering around 4.2%. Treatment: skin biopsy from PPD injection site in Mantoux-positive individual. A UMI-containing oligonucleotide was joined by 3' ligation to the TCR cDNA template. Tuberculin skin test biopsies were taken where PPD was injected in Mantoux-positive people.

General observations from the study: Potentially, T cell activation and differentiation skew this RNA-based measurement. Higher TCR numbers at tuberculin sites reflect T cell infiltration, per interpretation.

This TCR derives from an adult in good health. This sequence joins TRBV7-9 and TRBJ1-4; D remains ambiguous. Sequencing used skin, obtained from a tuberculin skin test site. DNA for the CDR3: TGTGCCAGCAGCTTAGCCATTGATAATGAAAAACTGTTTTTT. Encoded protein: CASSLAIDNEKLFF.